A selection of T cell receptor beta chains follows, all from one sample in a study of T-cell reconstitution after alpha-beta-depleted transplantation in children. Each CDR3 protein is one row after TCRdb ran MiXCR on the PCR reads. The sample lists fewer than 250,000 distinct CDR3 sequences, roughly 8.2% occurring once. The input for sequencing was PBMCs, mostly from graft donor cells, taken 180 days after TCRalphabeta/CD19-depleted stem cell transplant. The receptor source for this set is a male patient between 10 and 17 years old who had a stem cell transplant for acute lymphoblastic leukemia, so the T cells may come from the graft donor. Both conserved end residues are part of each CDR3. D genes are given only for firm matches. Part of the rows lack a size; the others show once, few, many or a class for expanded clones.

many	TRBD1	TRBV28	TRBJ2-6	CASSPLPGGAGANVLTF	TGTGCCAGCAGTCCTCTCCCAGGGGGCGCTGGGGCCAACGTCCTGACTTTC
many	.	TRBV29-1	TRBJ2-7	CSVDGVREQYF	TGCAGCGTTGATGGTGTGCGGGAGCAGTACTTC
many	.	TRBV25-1	TRBJ2-2	CASRKSTGITGELFF	TGTGCCAGCAGGAAGAGTACCGGTATCACCGGGGAGCTGTTTTTT
many	.	TRBV29-1	TRBJ2-3	CSVESLGVKYHTQYF	TGCAGCGTTGAATCCTTGGGTGTTAAATATCATACGCAGTATTTT
many	.	TRBV19	TRBJ1-1	CASGNGGHAEAFF	TGTGCCAGTGGGAATGGGGGGCACGCTGAAGCTTTCTTT
many	.	TRBV4-1	TRBJ1-4	CASSQVTGGLLGEKLFF	TGCGCCAGCAGCCAAGTGACAGGAGGTCTATTGGGTGAAAAACTGTTTTTT
.	TRBD1	TRBV5-1	TRBJ1-1	CASSFPDRGMNTEAFF	TGCGCCAGCAGCTTTCCGGACAGGGGCATGAACACTGAAGCTTTCTTT
many	.	TRBV12-3/TRBV12-4	TRBJ2-7	CASADSPSSYEQYF	TGTGCCAGCGCGGACAGTCCTAGCTCCTACGAGCAGTACTTC
many	TRBD1	TRBV12-3/TRBV12-4	TRBJ1-2	CASRPSGTGYGYTF	TGTGCCAGCAGGCCCTCCGGGACAGGATATGGCTACACCTTC
many	.	TRBV27	TRBJ2-6	CASSLKQGFSGANVLTF	TGTGCCAGCAGTTTAAAACAGGGCTTCTCTGGGGCCAACGTCCTGACTTTC
.	.	TRBV7-2	TRBJ1-1	CATLGGHSNTEAFF	TGTGCCACCCTAGGGGGGCATTCGAACACTGAAGCTTTCTTT
many	TRBD1	TRBV4-3	TRBJ2-3	CASSVRDRAPDTQYF	TGCGCCAGCAGCGTCCGGGACAGGGCACCAGATACGCAGTATTTT
many	TRBD1	TRBV6-5	TRBJ2-3	CASSLRRTGGTDTQYF	TGTGCCAGCAGTTTGAGGCGGACAGGGGGCACAGATACGCAGTATTTT
many	.	TRBV20-1	TRBJ1-2	CSARDKGHIGYTF	TGCAGTGCTAGAGATAAGGGGCACATAGGCTACACCTTC
many	.	TRBV5-1	TRBJ2-5	CASSLGAFLETQYF	TGCGCCAGCAGCTTGGGGGCGTTTTTGGAGACCCAGTACTTC
few	TRBD2	TRBV11-2	TRBJ2-7	CASSFSGALSEQYF	TGTGCCAGCAGCTTTAGCGGGGCTTTATCCGAGCAGTACTTC
many	TRBD2	TRBV6-2/TRBV6-3	TRBJ2-1	CASSYWLAGGNEQFF	TGTGCCAGCAGTTACTGGTTAGCGGGGGGGAATGAGCAGTTCTTC
many	TRBD2	TRBV27	TRBJ2-3	CASSFGLAGGDTQYF	TGTGCCAGCAGTTTCGGACTAGCGGGAGGAGATACGCAGTATTTT
few	.	TRBV4-1	TRBJ2-7	CASSQASEYEQYF	TGCGCCAGCAGCCAAGCATCGGAGTACGAGCAGTACTTC
many	TRBD1	TRBV6-5	TRBJ2-5	CASSYFGTEETQYF	TGTGCCAGCAGTTACTTCGGGACAGAAGAGACCCAGTACTTC
many	.	TRBV6-5	TRBJ2-7	CASSYDSYEQYF	TGTGCCAGCAGTTACGACAGCTACGAGCAGTACTTC
many	.	TRBV5-5	TRBJ1-5	CASSSGGGSLNQPQHF	TGTGCCAGCAGCTCCGGTGGGGGGTCTCTGAATCAGCCCCAGCATTTT
many	.	TRBV18	TRBJ1-2	CASSPRAQGTDYGYTF	TGTGCCAGCTCACCAAGGGCGCAGGGGACGGACTATGGCTACACCTTC
many	TRBD1	TRBV19	TRBJ1-1	CASSMGQGSTEAFF	TGTGCCAGTAGTATGGGACAGGGGTCCACTGAAGCTTTCTTT
many	.	TRBV19	TRBJ1-5	CASRGGAGNQPQHF	TGTGCCAGTAGAGGGGGGGCGGGAAATCAGCCCCAGCATTTT
many	TRBD1	TRBV6-1	TRBJ1-2	CASIPDRGNYGYTF	TGTGCCAGCATCCCGGACAGGGGAAACTATGGCTACACCTTC
many	.	TRBV4-1	TRBJ2-3	CASSQGVRVTDTQYF	TGCGCCAGCAGCCAAGGTGTAAGAGTCACAGATACGCAGTATTTT
many	TRBD2	TRBV19	TRBJ2-1	CASSILGGALFF	TGTGCCAGTAGTATATTGGGAGGGGCTTTGTTCTTC
many	TRBD2	TRBV20-1	TRBJ2-3	CSALRTSGGPDTQYF	TGCAGTGCTCTCCGGACTAGCGGGGGGCCAGATACGCAGTATTTT
many	.	TRBV4-3	TRBJ1-2	CASSKDNLKVYGYTF	TGCGCCAGCAGCAAGGATAATCTTAAGGTGTATGGCTACACCTTC
many	.	TRBV7-7	TRBJ1-2	CAVGGGLYGYTF	TGTGCTGTCGGCGGAGGGCTCTATGGCTACACCTTC
many	.	TRBV29-1	TRBJ2-3	CSVERGTDTQYF	TGCAGCGTTGAGAGGGGGACAGATACGCAGTATTTT
many	.	TRBV15	TRBJ1-2	CATSPGGGGYTF	TGTGCCACCAGCCCCGGGGGGGGTGGCTACACCTTC
few	.	TRBV18	TRBJ1-6	CASSLSGTSYNSPLHF	TGTGCCAGCTCACTATCCGGGACAAGCTATAATTCACCCCTCCACTTT
many	.	TRBV7-2	TRBJ2-2	CASTFKNTGELFF	TGTGCCAGCACCTTCAAGAACACCGGGGAGCTGTTTTTT
many	.	TRBV9	TRBJ2-7	CASSPGVDSSYEQYF	TGTGCCAGCAGCCCCGGGGTAGACAGCTCCTACGAGCAGTACTTC
many	.	TRBV9	TRBJ1-5	CASSVGGSTNQPQHF	TGTGCCAGCAGCGTAGGGGGGAGTACCAATCAGCCCCAGCATTTT
many	.	TRBV20-1	TRBJ1-5	CSAHPRPNQPQHF	TGCAGTGCTCACCCTCGACCGAATCAGCCCCAGCATTTT
many	.	TRBV4-2	TRBJ2-2	CASSPPGTGSTGELFF	TGTGCCAGCAGCCCCCCCGGCACAGGGTCGACCGGGGAGCTGTTTTTT
many	TRBD2	TRBV28	TRBJ2-7	CASRSGLAGGGEQYF	TGTGCCAGCAGGTCGGGACTAGCGGGGGGCGGCGAGCAGTACTTC
many	.	TRBV27	TRBJ2-2	CASSLSLANTGELFF	TGTGCCAGCAGTTTATCCCTCGCGAACACCGGGGAGCTGTTTTTT
many	.	TRBV6-1	TRBJ2-5	CASSPPGIQETQYF	TGTGCCAGCAGTCCACCGGGCATCCAAGAGACCCAGTACTTC